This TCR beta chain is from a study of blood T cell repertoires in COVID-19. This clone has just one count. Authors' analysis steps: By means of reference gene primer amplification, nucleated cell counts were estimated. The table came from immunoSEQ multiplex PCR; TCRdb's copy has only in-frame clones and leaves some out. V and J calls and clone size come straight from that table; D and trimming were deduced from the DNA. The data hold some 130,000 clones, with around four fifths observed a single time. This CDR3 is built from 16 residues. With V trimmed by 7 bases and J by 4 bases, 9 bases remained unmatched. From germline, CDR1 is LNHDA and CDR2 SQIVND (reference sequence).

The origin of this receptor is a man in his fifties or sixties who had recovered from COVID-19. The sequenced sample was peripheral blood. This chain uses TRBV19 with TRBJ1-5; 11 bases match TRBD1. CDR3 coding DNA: TGTGCCAGTAACCCACCGGGACAGGGGGTTAATCAGCCCCAGCATTTT. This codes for CASNPPGQGVNQPQHF.